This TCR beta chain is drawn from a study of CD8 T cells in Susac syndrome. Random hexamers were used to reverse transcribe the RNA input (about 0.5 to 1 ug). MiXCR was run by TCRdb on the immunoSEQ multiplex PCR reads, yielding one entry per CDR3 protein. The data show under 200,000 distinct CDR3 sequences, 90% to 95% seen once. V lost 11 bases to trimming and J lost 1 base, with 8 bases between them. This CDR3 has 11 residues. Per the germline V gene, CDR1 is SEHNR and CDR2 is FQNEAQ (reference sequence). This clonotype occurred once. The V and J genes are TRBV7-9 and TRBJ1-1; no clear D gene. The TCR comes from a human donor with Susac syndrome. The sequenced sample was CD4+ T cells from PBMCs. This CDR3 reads CAGRANTEAFF. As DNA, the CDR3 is TGTGCCGGAAGGGCGAACACTGAAGCTTTCTTT.